A single sample gave rise to the 20 T cell receptor beta chains below, sequenced in a study of blood T cell repertoires in COVID-19. Clones were read by immunoSEQ multiplex PCR, and TCRdb kept only the in-frame ones, dropping some. The repertoire holds just over 300,000 clones, with nearly 90% as singletons. The specimen sequenced was peripheral blood. The receptors stem from a young woman with COVID-19, enrolled during active disease.

This clone has only a few counts. The chain employs TRBV14 and TRBJ1-2, with TRBD1 matching 10 bases. Germline trimming cut 2 bases from V and 0 bases from J; bases unmatched to any gene: 6. The CDR3 contains 17 residues. Germline CDR1 is SGHDN and CDR2 is FVKESK. Here the CDR3 reads CASSQRRGTGANYGYTF. In nucleotides, the CDR3 is TGTGCCAGCAGCCAAAGGAGGGGGACAGGGGCTAACTATGGCTACACCTTC.

This clone has ten or more counts. The V and J genes are TRBV5-4 and TRBJ1-2; 8 bases fit TRBD1. In germline, CDR1 is SGHNT, CDR2 YYREEE (reference sequence). J was trimmed by 0 bases and V by 0 bases; bases with no gene match: 4. The CDR3 length is 16 residues. This CDR3 reads CASSLGQGATNYGYTF. For the CDR3, the DNA is TGTGCCAGCAGCTTGGGTCAGGGGGCCACTAACTATGGCTACACCTTC.

The chain links TRBV28 to TRBJ1-1; 8 bases fit TRBD1. V was clipped by 6 bases and J by 7 bases; unmatched bases: 7. CDR1 and CDR2 (germline): MDHEN, SYDVKM. This CDR3 comprises 13 residues. This CDR3 is CASSPRTGHEAFF. The CDR3 DNA is TGTGCCAGCAGCCCCAGGACAGGGCATGAAGCTTTCTTT.

The chain is built from TRBV30 and TRBJ1-6; 7 bases are a match to TRBD1. The V gene's germline CDR1 is GTSNPN and CDR2 SVGIG (reference sequence). V gave up 2 bases and J gave up 10 bases; unmatched junction bases: 14. The CDR3 has 16 residues. The CDR3 DNA reads TGTGCCTGGAGTCCACCTCGGACAGGATTGCTATCACCCCTCCACTTT. Protein product: CAWSPPRTGLLSPLHF.

This chain joins TRBV3-1 (or the pseudogene TRBV3-2) and TRBJ2-1; 13 bases are a match to TRBD2. Germline-derived CDR1 and CDR2 are LGHDT and YNNKEL (reference sequence). The V and J ends lost 0 bases and 13 bases, in that order; junction bases with no gene match: 3. The CDR3 sequence is 14 residues long. Written as DNA, the CDR3 is TGTGCCAGCAGCCAAGATACTAGCGGGGGGGCCCAGTTCTTC. It encodes CASSQDTSGGAQFF.

For the CDR3, the DNA is TGTGCCAGTAGTCAGGGGCCTAACACTGAAGCTTTCTTT. This translates into CASSQGPNTEAFF. J is TRBJ1-1 and V is TRBV19; TRBD1 is a possible D gene (6 bases). V lost 5 bases to trimming and J lost 2 bases, with 9 bases between them. The CDR3 has 13 residues. CDR1 is LNHDA and CDR2 is SQIVND in the germline V gene (reference sequence).

This clone was found once. The V call is TRBV12-2, the J call TRBJ2-3; the D call of TRBD2 is as the table states it, not checked on the DNA. TRBV12-2 is a pseudogene locus. This CDR3 is built from 12 residues. The CDR3 spells CANSGGTDTQYF. The CDR3 bases are TGTGCAAATAGCGGGGGCACAGATACGCAGTATTTT.

The V and J genes are TRBV27 and TRBJ2-7, with a weak D call TRBD1 (5 bases). The V gene lost 8 bases and the J gene lost 5 bases, with 25 bases spanning the gap. Germline CDR1 reads MNHEY; CDR2 reads SMNVEV (reference sequence). This CDR3 is 16 amino acids long. The CDR3 sequence: CASPNQVRAGQHEQYF. Written as DNA, the CDR3 is TGTGCCAGCCCCAATCAGGTCCGGGCAGGGCAACACGAGCAGTACTTC.

V gene TRBV11-2 combines with J gene TRBJ1-2, with 10 positions matching TRBD1. Unmatched junction bases numbered 3, after V lost 0 bases and J lost 8 bases. The length of the CDR3 is 14 residues. Germline CDR1 reads SGHAT; CDR2 reads FQNNGV. CDR3 sequence reads: CASSLDLTGGGYTF. The CDR3 region has the DNA TGTGCCAGCAGCTTAGACCTGACAGGGGGCGGCTACACCTTC.

This chain connects TRBV29-1 to TRBJ2-1; TRBD2 agrees at 10 bases. Unmatched junction bases numbered 13, after V lost 2 bases and J lost 9 bases. This CDR3 is built from 16 residues. In germline, CDR1 is SQVTM, CDR2 ANQGSEA. The CDR3 nucleotides read TGCAGCGTTGAATCCAGCGGGGGGGCGATGGGTGGTGAGCAGTTCTTC. This encodes CSVESSGGAMGGEQFF.

The chain has TRBV5-6 and TRBJ1-4; 7 positions match TRBD1. CDR1 is SGHDT and CDR2 is YYEEEE in the germline V gene. The length of the CDR3 is 15 residues. The ends lost 4 bases at V and 7 bases at J; junction bases unmatched: 10. CDR3 DNA: TGTGCCAGCAGCCTCGGGGGAGACAGGGTTGAAAAACTGTTTTTT. It encodes CASSLGGDRVEKLFF.

This chain joins TRBV19 and TRBJ1-2, with TRBD1 identical over 8 bases. After removal of 7 bases from V and 4 bases from J, the junction contained 14 bases not matched to a gene. Germline CDR1 LNHDA, CDR2 SQIVND (reference sequence). The CDR3 sequence is 16 residues long. This CDR3 reads CASISMKTGDAYGYTF. The CDR3 DNA reads TGTGCCAGTATCTCGATGAAGACAGGGGATGCCTATGGCTACACCTTC.

This chain connects TRBV11-2 to TRBJ1-2; 7 bases are a match to TRBD1. CDR1 and CDR2 (germline): SGHAT, FQNNGV. V was clipped by 1 base and J by 7 bases; unmatched bases: 3. The CDR3 is made up of 13 amino acids. CDR3 DNA sequence: TGTGCCAGCAGCTTAGTAAGGACAGGTGGCTACACCTTC. Translation gives CASSLVRTGGYTF. The complete variable domain, with remaining parts taken from reference TRBV11-2 and TRBJ1-2, reads EAGVAQSPRYKIIEKRQSVAFWCNPISGHATLYWYQQILGQGPKLLIQFQNNGVVDDSQLPKDRFSAERLKGVDSTLKIQPAKLEDSAVYLCASSLVRTGGYTFGSGTRLTVV.

This rearrangement joins TRBV19 to TRBJ2-2; D gene uncertain. Germline V gives CDR1 LNHDA, CDR2 SQIVND (reference sequence). The CDR3 runs 14 residues. V was pared by 4 bases and J by 1 base, with 7 bases between. The CDR3 protein is CASSTKRNTGELFF. In nucleotides, the CDR3 is TGTGCCAGTAGTACTAAACGGAACACCGGGGAGCTGTTTTTT.

A single count supports this clone. V and J are TRBV18 and TRBJ2-2, with a possible D match to TRBD1 (6 bases). Trimming shortened V by 3 bases and J by 4 bases, and 9 bases separated the two germline ends. CDR3 length equals 14 residues. Per germline, CDR1 KGHSH and CDR2 LQKENI. CDR3: CASSPPRGTGELFF. The CDR3 bases are TGTGCCAGCTCACCTCCCAGGGGCACCGGGGAGCTGTTTTTT.

This rearrangement joins TRBV10-3 to TRBJ2-3; D is uncertain. V lost 10 bases to trimming and J lost 6 bases, with 11 bases between them. Germline V gives CDR1 ENHRY, CDR2 SYGVKD. This CDR3 spans 11 amino acids. Here the CDR3 reads CATLGEDTQYF. CDR3 nucleotide sequence: TGTGCCACACTCGGAGAGGATACGCAGTATTTT.

This chain links TRBV13 with TRBJ1-2, with D tentatively TRBD1 (6 bases). With 6 bases removed from V and 3 bases from J, the gap between germline ends came to 14 bases. The CDR3 contains 14 residues. Per germline, CDR1 PRHDT and CDR2 FYEKMQ (reference sequence). The CDR3 reads CASRHRTDYYGYTF. CDR3 nucleotides: TGTGCCAGCAGACACCGGACAGACTACTATGGCTACACCTTC.

V gene TRBV3-1 (or the pseudogene TRBV3-2) combines with J gene TRBJ1-1, with D possibly TRBD1 on 5 matching bases. Germline V gene sequence: CDR1 LGHDT, CDR2 YNNKEL (reference sequence). The CDR3 is 15 amino acids. V was shortened by 4 bases and J by 4 bases, with 16 bases between the two germline ends. CDR3 bases: TGTGCCAGCAGCCTAGGGGCAGTAGGTTTCACTGAAGCTTTCTTT. Residues: CASSLGAVGFTEAFF.

The chain combines TRBV6-5 with TRBJ1-6, with D perhaps matching TRBD1 (5 bases). V was cut by 7 bases and J by 8 bases, with 15 bases left in between. This CDR3 has 14 residues. Germline V CDR1 and CDR2: MNHEY, SVGAGI. CDR3 loop: CASTRGRGHSPLHF. The CDR3 DNA follows: TGTGCCAGCACCCGGGGGAGAGGTCATTCACCCCTCCACTTT.

V and J are TRBV27 and TRBJ2-3; D not certain. CDR3 length: 15 amino acids. Germline V gives CDR1 MNHEY, CDR2 SMNVEV (reference sequence). V lost 3 bases to trimming and J lost 1 base, with 11 bases between them. The DNA for the CDR3 is TGTGCCAGCAGTTTTCGGGTCAGTGGCACAGATACGCAGTATTTT. Amino acids: CASSFRVSGTDTQYF.